This is a list of T cell receptor beta chains from one sample in a study of OX40 agonist ivuxolimab in advanced cancers. The method was immunoSEQ multiplex PCR; TCRdb's version includes in-frame clones alone and lacks a portion of them. The sample comprises about 75,000 clones, about 85% of which are singletons, and approximately 8% rests with the top ten. The material sequenced was CD4+ or CD8+ T cells sorted from blood, taken in a trial of the OX40 agonist ivuxolimab. The receptors here all came from an adult with an advanced solid tumor such as melanoma, head and neck, liver or kidney cancer. The CDR3 runs from the conserved cysteine through the conserved F or W. The D gene is left open where the match is weak. Not all rows give a size; the values are once, few, many and, for expanded clones, a class.

d_gene	v_gene	abundance	j_gene	CDR3aa	CDR3nt
.	TRBV2	.	TRBJ1-5	CASSEVGDQPQHF	TGTGCCAGCAGTGAGGTTGGAGATCAGCCCCAGCATTTT
TRBD1	TRBV5-1	.	TRBJ2-7	CASRAGTVTYEQYF	TGCGCCAGCAGGGCCGGGACAGTAACCTACGAGCAGTACTTC
.	TRBV28	.	TRBJ1-5	CASKGFSSNQPQHF	TGTGCCAGCAAGGGTTTTTCTAGCAATCAGCCCCAGCATTTT
TRBD2	TRBV5-4	.	TRBJ2-3	CASSSLAGDGTDTQYF	TGTGCCAGCAGCTCGTTAGCGGGAGATGGCACAGATACGCAGTATTTT
TRBD1	TRBV7-7	.	TRBJ2-5	CASSVGQGWGETQYF	TGTGCCAGCAGCGTGGGACAGGGGTGGGGTGAGACCCAGTACTTC
.	TRBV4-3	.	TRBJ2-7	CASSQREAYEQYF	TGCGCCAGCAGCCAAAGGGAGGCCTACGAGCAGTACTTC
.	TRBV11-2	.	TRBJ1-4	CASSLDTHRVEKLFF	TGTGCCAGCAGCTTAGATACCCACAGGGTTGAAAAACTGTTTTTT
.	TRBV19	.	TRBJ2-1	CASRRTANEQFF	TGTGCCAGTAGAAGAACAGCAAATGAGCAGTTCTTC
.	TRBV27	.	TRBJ2-1	CASSLWSGGPSYNEQFF	TGTGCCAGCAGTTTATGGTCCGGGGGCCCCTCCTACAATGAGCAGTTCTTC
.	TRBV11-2	.	TRBJ1-4	CASSPGLSGEKLFF	TGTGCCAGCAGCCCAGGCCTAAGCGGCGAAAAACTGTTTTTT
TRBD2	TRBV2	.	TRBJ2-7	CASSINGGGRYEQYF	TGTGCCAGCAGCATTAATGGCGGGGGGCGGTACGAGCAGTACTTC
.	TRBV2	.	TRBJ1-5	CATSKGSGSNQPQHF	TGTGCCACCTCGAAGGGGTCGGGGAGCAATCAGCCCCAGCATTTT
TRBD2	TRBV18	.	TRBJ2-2	CASPTSGSLGGELFF	TGTGCCAGCCCGACTAGCGGCTCGCTTGGCGGGGAGCTGTTTTTT
.	TRBV7-2	.	TRBJ1-5	CASSSGGGSNQPQHF	TGTGCCAGCAGCAGTGGGGGGGGGAGCAATCAGCCCCAGCATTTT
TRBD2	TRBV7-6	.	TRBJ2-1	CASSQSGRVHNEQFF	TGTGCCAGCAGCCAGAGCGGGAGGGTTCACAATGAGCAGTTCTTC
.	TRBV4-1	.	TRBJ1-6	CASSQDKGVNSPLHF	TGCGCCAGCAGCCAAGATAAAGGGGTTAATTCACCCCTCCACTTT
.	TRBV19	.	TRBJ1-2	CASSRDGYTF	TGTGCCAGTAGCCGAGATGGCTACACCTTC
TRBD2	TRBV18	.	TRBJ2-2	CASSPPVGLAGGTNTGELFF	TGTGCCAGCTCACCCCCCGTGGGACTAGCGGGAGGTACGAACACCGGGGAGCTGTTTTTT
.	TRBV4-2	.	TRBJ1-2	CASSQARRGIDGYTF	TGTGCCAGCAGCCAAGCCCGTCGGGGAATCGATGGCTACACCTTC
TRBD1	TRBV10-3	.	TRBJ1-6	CAISGQGSSYNSPLHF	TGTGCCATCAGTGGACAGGGGAGCTCCTATAATTCACCCCTCCACTTT
.	TRBV9	.	TRBJ2-2	CASSGNTGELFF	TGTGCCAGCAGCGGGAACACCGGGGAGCTGTTTTTT
TRBD1	TRBV28	.	TRBJ2-5	CASSRTGEETQYF	TGTGCCAGCAGTCGGACAGGGGAAGAGACCCAGTACTTC
TRBD2	TRBV7-3	.	TRBJ2-7	CASSAPLAGLNYEQYF	TGTGCCAGCAGCGCCCCCCTAGCGGGACTCAACTACGAGCAGTACTTC
.	TRBV10-3	once	TRBJ2-2	CAIRAFSGELFF	TGTGCCATCAGGGCCTTCTCCGGGGAGCTGTTTTTT
TRBD1	TRBV6-5	.	TRBJ1-2	CASSQGVNYGYTF	TGTGCCAGCAGTCAGGGGGTTAACTATGGCTACACCTTC
.	TRBV18	.	TRBJ1-1	CASSPLRKGENTEAFF	TGTGCCAGCTCACCCCTTAGAAAGGGAGAGAACACTGAAGCTTTCTTT
.	TRBV2	.	TRBJ2-7	CASSEGTGGGEQYF	TGTGCCAGCAGTGAAGGGACGGGGGGCGGCGAGCAGTACTTC
.	TRBV12-2	.	TRBJ2-7	CASRPSSGIESYEQYF	TGTGCAAGTCGCCCTAGCAGCGGGATCGAGTCCTACGAGCAGTACTTC
TRBD2	TRBV5-6	.	TRBJ2-6	CASSMTSGPRSGANVLTF	TGTGCCAGCAGCATGACTAGCGGTCCACGCTCTGGGGCCAACGTCCTGACTTTC
.	TRBV6-5	once	TRBJ1-1	CASSYDAAKSQAFF	TGTGCCAGCAGTTACGATGCAGCCAAGAGTCAAGCTTTCTTT
.	TRBV6-5	.	TRBJ1-2	CASMERDYGYTF	TGTGCCAGCATGGAGAGGGACTATGGCTACACCTTC
.	TRBV11-2	.	TRBJ2-7	CASSLKQTYEQYF	TGTGCCAGCAGCTTGAAACAAACCTACGAGCAGTACTTC
.	TRBV19	.	TRBJ2-3	CASSPLARTSTDTQYF	TGTGCCAGCTCCCCTTTAGCGAGAACTAGCACAGATACGCAGTATTTT
.	TRBV7-7	.	TRBJ2-7	CASSLEGQPYEQYF	TGTGCCAGCAGCTTAGAAGGACAGCCCTACGAGCAGTACTTC
.	TRBV5-5	.	TRBJ2-7	CASSLRVSSYEQYF	TGTGCCAGCAGCTTGAGGGTGAGCTCCTACGAGCAGTACTTC
.	TRBV29-1	few	TRBJ1-2	CSVEGTTTNYGYTF	TGCAGCGTTGAGGGGACAACCACTAACTATGGCTACACCTTC
.	TRBV9	once	TRBJ2-7	CASSRGISYEQYF	TGTGCCAGCAGCAGGGGGATCTCCTACGAGCAGTACTTC
TRBD2	TRBV19	once	TRBJ2-1	CASSRSSSGNNEQFF	TGTGCCAGTAGTCGGAGCTCTAGCGGAAACAATGAGCAGTTCTTC
.	TRBV7-6	.	TRBJ2-7	CASSLAGTSYEQYF	TGTGCCAGCAGCCTTGCCGGGACAAGCTACGAGCAGTACTTC
.	TRBV10-3	.	TRBJ1-5	CAISESGTSNQPQHF	TGTGCCATCAGTGAGTCCGGTACGAGCAATCAGCCCCAGCATTTT
TRBD2	TRBV9	.	TRBJ2-5	CASSVGLAAQETQYF	TGTGCCAGCAGCGTAGGGCTAGCGGCCCAAGAGACCCAGTACTTC
TRBD1	TRBV27	.	TRBJ1-6	CATRGMNNSPLHF	TGTGCCACCAGGGGGATGAATAATTCACCCCTCCACTTT
.	TRBV11-3	.	TRBJ1-3	CASSLDSHAGNTIYF	TGTGCCAGCAGCCTGGACAGTCACGCTGGAAACACCATATATTTT
TRBD1	TRBV28	.	TRBJ2-7	CASRGQGSYEQYF	TGTGCCAGCAGGGGACAGGGCTCCTACGAGCAGTACTTC
.	TRBV13	.	TRBJ1-1	CASSLGEGRRSNTEAFF	TGTGCCAGCAGCTTGGGGGAGGGGAGACGGTCTAACACTGAAGCTTTCTTT